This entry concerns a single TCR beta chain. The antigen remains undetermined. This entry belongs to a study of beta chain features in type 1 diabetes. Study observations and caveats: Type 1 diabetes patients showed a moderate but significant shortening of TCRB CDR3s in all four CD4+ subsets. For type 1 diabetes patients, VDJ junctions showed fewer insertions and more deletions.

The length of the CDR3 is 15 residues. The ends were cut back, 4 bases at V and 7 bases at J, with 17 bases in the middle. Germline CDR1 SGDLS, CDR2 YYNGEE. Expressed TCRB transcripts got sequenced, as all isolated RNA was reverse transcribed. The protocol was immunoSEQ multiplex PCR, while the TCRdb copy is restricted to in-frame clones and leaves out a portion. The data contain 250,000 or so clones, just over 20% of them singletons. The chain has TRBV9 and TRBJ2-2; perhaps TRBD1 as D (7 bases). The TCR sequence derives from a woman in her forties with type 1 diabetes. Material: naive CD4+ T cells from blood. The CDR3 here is CASSLRTGGSGELFF. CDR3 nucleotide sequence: TGTGCCAGCAGCTTACGGACAGGAGGGAGCGGGGAGCTGTTTTTT.